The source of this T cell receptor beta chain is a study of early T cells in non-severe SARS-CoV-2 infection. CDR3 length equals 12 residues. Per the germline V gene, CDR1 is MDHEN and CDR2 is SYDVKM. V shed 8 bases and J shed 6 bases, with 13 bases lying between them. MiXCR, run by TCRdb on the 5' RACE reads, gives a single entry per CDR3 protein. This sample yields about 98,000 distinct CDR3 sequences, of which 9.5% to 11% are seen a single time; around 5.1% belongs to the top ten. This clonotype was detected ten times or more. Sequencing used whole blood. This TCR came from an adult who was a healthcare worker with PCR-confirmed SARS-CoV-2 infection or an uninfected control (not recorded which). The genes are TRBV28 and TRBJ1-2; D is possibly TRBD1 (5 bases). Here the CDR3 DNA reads TGTGCCAGCCAGGTTCCGGGGGATGGCTACACCTTC. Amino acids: CASQVPGDGYTF.